A single sample is the source of the 9 T cell receptor beta chains below, sequenced in a study of vaccination effects on CD4 cells after COVID-19 (dated 2022 in TCRdb). No antigen is known for these receptors. Library preparation was by the immunoSEQ multiplex PCR assay. The immuneACCESS repertoire file appears here via TCRdb, limited to in-frame rearrangements. These files lack a portion of the clones; in checked studies, under half of the deficit traces to unresolved V genes, and the cause of the others is not known. The sample data list about 55,000 clones, and approximately 70% of these were observed just once. About a sixth of the sample goes to the ten largest clones. In the ViraFEST assay, PBMC were stimulated with viral peptide pools, and antigen-specific CD4+ T cell clonotypes were then identified by expansion using TCR sequencing. After around ten days of culture, CD4+ T cells were isolated with the EasySep CD4+ T cell isolation kit. Healthy vaccine recipients had no prior SARS-CoV-2 infection, confirmed by negative nucleocapsid antibodies before and after vaccination.

Source: CD4+ T cells from PBMCs cultured with SARS-CoV-2 spike peptides, taken before COVID-19 vaccination. The cell subset or site tag for this specimen amounts to: SARS-CoV-2 spike overlapping peptide pool stimulation. The origin of the receptors is a human donor who received a COVID-19 vaccine.

The V gene is TRBV6-1, the J gene TRBJ1-2; D is undetermined. Per germline, CDR1 MNHNS and CDR2 SASEGT. Trimming stripped 3 bases from V and 0 bases from J, with 8 bases between. This CDR3 contains 14 residues. The CDR3 sequence is CASSEAGANYGYTF. Written as DNA, the CDR3 is TGTGCCAGCAGTGAGGCAGGAGCTAACTATGGCTACACCTTC.

The chain employs TRBV5-6 and TRBJ2-1; 14 bases agree with TRBD2. Germline CDR1 and CDR2: SGHDT and YYEEEE. This CDR3 contains 18 residues. V lost 0 bases to trimming and J lost 8 bases; unmatched junction nucleotides: 10. CDR3 residues: CASSLASGLAGAGHEQFF. CDR3 DNA sequence: TGTGCCAGCAGCTTGGCCTCGGGACTAGCGGGAGCAGGTCATGAGCAGTTCTTC.

The chain joins TRBV7-9 to TRBJ2-2; D is perhaps TRBD2 (5 bases). The CDR3 has 17 residues. V gave up 5 bases and J gave up 0 bases, with 16 bases separating them. Germline-derived CDR1 and CDR2 are SEHNR and FQNEAQ (reference sequence). CDR3 in amino acids: CASSPRGSPANTGELFF. The CDR3 DNA reads TGTGCCAGCAGCCCCCGGGGTTCGCCGGCGAACACCGGGGAGCTGTTTTTT.

The chain employs TRBV28 and TRBJ2-2; TRBD2 might be the D (6 bases). Between the trimmed V and J ends, which lost 2 bases and 5 bases, there was a span of 12 bases. The CDR3 loop spans 15 amino acids. Per germline, CDR1 MDHEN and CDR2 SYDVKM. DNA for the CDR3: TGTGCCAGCAGTTTACAGGGAGGTTTGACCGGGGAGCTGTTTTTT. Translating it yields CASSLQGGLTGELFF.

V gene TRBV2 combines with J gene TRBJ2-4; 9 bases map to TRBD1. The trim removed 10 bases at V and 0 bases at J, leaving 1 base unmatched. The CDR3 extends over 13 amino acids. Germline V gene lookup returns CDR1 SNHLY and CDR2 FYNNEI. Here the CDR3 reads CATGQGAKNIQYF. Written as DNA, the CDR3 is TGTGCCACGGGACAGGGAGCCAAAAACATTCAGTACTTC.

This rearrangement joins TRBV7-6 to TRBJ2-5; TRBD1 matches 8 bases. Germline assignment: CDR1 SGHVS and CDR2 FNYEAQ. Trimming at V came to 1 base and at J to 5 bases, leaving 6 bases not matched to a gene. CDR3 length: 15 amino acids. This chain's CDR3 is CASSLGQGRSETQYF. The CDR3 nucleotides read TGTGCCAGCAGCTTAGGACAGGGGAGATCCGAGACCCAGTACTTC.

V gene TRBV5-4 combines with J gene TRBJ2-1; 10 nucleotides align to TRBD2. The germline gives CDR1 SGHNT, CDR2 YYREEE (reference sequence). Trimming cost V 5 bases and J 0 bases; bases outside gene matches: 2. There are 15 residues in the CDR3. CDR3: CASSSGGTSYNEQFF. The CDR3 region has the DNA TGTGCCAGCAGTAGCGGGGGGACCTCCTACAATGAGCAGTTCTTC.

This chain joins TRBV7-8 and TRBJ2-7, with 10 bases matching TRBD1. The CDR3 is 19 amino acids. Germline V gene lookup returns CDR1 SGHVS and CDR2 FQNEAQ. V trimming: 4 bases; J trimming: 7 bases; junction bases outside the gene matches: 22. CDR3: CASSSYRTTGQGRTREQYF. The CDR3 nucleotides are TGTGCCAGCAGCTCTTATCGCACTACGGGACAGGGGCGGACGCGGGAGCAGTACTTC.

The genes are TRBV4-2 and TRBJ1-2; D is unresolved. This CDR3 has 13 residues. Germline CDR1 reads LGHNA; CDR2 reads YNFKEQ. V gave up 1 base and J gave up 4 bases, with 7 bases separating them. CDR3 protein: CASSQASRYGYTF. The CDR3 DNA reads as TGTGCCAGCAGCCAAGCCTCTCGCTATGGCTACACCTTC.